The 17 T cell receptor beta chains below were found in one sample sequenced in a study of cytomegalovirus exposure and HLA in healthy donors. The PCR ran on 60 Vbeta and 13 Jbeta primers. The protocol was immunoSEQ multiplex PCR, while the TCRdb copy is restricted to in-frame clones and leaves out a portion. Of over 80,000 clones in the sample, 75% to 80% were seen once. Sequenced material: PBMCs. These receptors all stem from a female donor in good health and CMV-seronegative.

V gene TRBV28 combines with J gene TRBJ2-2; TRBD1 matches 7 bases. The trim removed 5 bases at V and 3 bases at J, leaving 3 bases unmatched. The germline gives CDR1 MDHEN, CDR2 SYDVKM. CDR3 size: 14 residues. The CDR3 here is CASSDRVDTGELFF. Here the CDR3 DNA reads TGTGCCAGCAGTGACAGGGTGGACACCGGGGAGCTGTTTTTT.

The chain has TRBV5-1 and TRBJ2-5; a weak D match, TRBD2 (6 bases). The J call is doubtful: the DNA matches TRBJ2-7 better. The CDR3 covers 14 residues. The germline gives CDR1 SGHRS, CDR2 YFSETQ. CDR3 nucleotides: TGCGCCAGCAGCTTGGCCAGGTCTAGCGACGAGCAGTACTTC. As protein: CASSLARSSDEQYF.

In DNA form, the CDR3 reads TGTGCCAGCAGTTACAGGGTTAACACTGAAGCTTTCTTT. It encodes CASSYRVNTEAFF. This chain uses TRBV7-8 with TRBJ1-1, with D perhaps matching TRBD1 (6 bases). Between the trimmed V and J ends, which lost 6 bases and 2 bases, there was a span of 10 bases. CDR1 and CDR2 (germline): SGHVS, FQNEAQ. This CDR3 is built from 13 residues.

This clone came up a few times. DNA of the CDR3: TGTGCCAGCAGTGAAGGATTTCGGAGTGAAAAACTGTTTTTT. Its protein product is CASSEGFRSEKLFF. The V gene is TRBV6-1, the J gene TRBJ1-4; D gene ambiguous. The CDR3 has 14 residues. The V gene lost 1 base and the J gene lost 7 bases, with 10 bases spanning the gap. Germline CDR1 and CDR2: MNHNS and SASEGT.

The CDR3 region is CASTQDRGETQYF. The DNA of the CDR3 is TGTGCCAGCACCCAGGACAGGGGAGAGACCCAGTACTTC. The V and J genes are TRBV2 and TRBJ2-5, with TRBD1 identical over 9 bases. Trimming cost V 7 bases and J 4 bases; bases outside gene matches: 4. Per the germline V gene, CDR1 is SNHLY and CDR2 is FYNNEI. CDR3 length equals 13 residues.

The V and J genes are TRBV29-1 and TRBJ2-7; D not certain. The CDR3 has 12 amino acids. Trimming cost V 4 bases and J 2 bases, with 9 bases left between them. Germline loops: CDR1 SQVTM, CDR2 ANQGSEA. Here the CDR3 reads CSVVGTTYEQYF. The CDR3 DNA reads TGCAGCGTTGTGGGCACGACCTACGAGCAGTACTTC.

This sequence joins TRBV6-5 and TRBJ2-7; D may be TRBD2 (5 bases). CDR3 size: 15 residues. From germline, CDR1 is MNHEY and CDR2 SVGAGI. V was pared by 6 bases and J by 1 base, with 16 bases between. The CDR3 bases are TGTGCCAGCAGCCCTACTAGGAACCCTTCCTACGAGCAGTACTTC. This sequence encodes CASSPTRNPSYEQYF.

The chain links TRBV4-1 to TRBJ2-1; a possible D gene is TRBD2 (6 bases). Germline values: CDR1 MGHRA, CDR2 YSYEKL. The CDR3 has 15 amino acids. V lost 8 bases, J lost 5 bases, and 19 bases lay in between. CDR3 DNA sequence: TGCGCCAGCCGCCCAGTAGCGGTTATTAACAATGAGCAGTTCTTC. Amino acid sequence: CASRPVAVINNEQFF.

The gene calls are TRBV6-5 and TRBJ2-1; TRBD2 is a possible D gene (6 bases). The CDR3 has 15 amino acids. V was shortened by 5 bases and J by 2 bases, with 13 bases between the two germline ends. Per the germline V gene, CDR1 is MNHEY and CDR2 is SVGAGI. In DNA, the CDR3 is TGTGCCAGCAGTCTACTGACTAGACCCTACAATGAGCAGTTCTTC. Translation gives CASSLLTRPYNEQFF.

The chain carries TRBV5-1 and TRBJ1-1, with unresolved D. Trimming pared 4 bases from V and 3 bases from J, leaving 10 bases between. CDR3 length: 13 residues. CDR1 and CDR2 from the germline V gene are SGHRS and YFSETQ. DNA for the CDR3: TGCGCCAGCAGCACTACAGCGGACACTGAAGCTTTCTTT. Protein sequence: CASSTTADTEAFF.

The V and J genes are TRBV7-2 and TRBJ1-1; maybe TRBD1 (5 bases). Trimming took 2 bases from V and 4 from J, leaving 17 bases between them. Germline CDR1 is SGHTA and CDR2 is FQGNSA. This CDR3 has 16 residues. CDR3 residues: CASSLLGGPFSTEAFF. The CDR3 DNA follows: TGTGCCAGCAGCTTATTGGGGGGACCCTTTTCCACTGAAGCTTTCTTT.

The V call is TRBV5-1, the J call TRBJ2-3; unclear D gene. CDR1 and CDR2 (germline): SGHRS, YFSETQ. There are 14 residues in the CDR3. Trimming removed 1 base at V and 0 bases at J, with 6 bases between. CDR3 region: CASSLSYSTDTQYF. DNA for the CDR3: TGCGCCAGCAGCTTGAGCTATAGCACAGATACGCAGTATTTT.

J is TRBJ1-1 and V is TRBV6-5; possible D gene TRBD1, 5 bases. CDR1 is MNHEY and CDR2 is SVGAGI in the germline V gene. V was clipped by 5 bases and J by 3 bases, with 10 bases between them. CDR3 length equals 13 residues. The CDR3 DNA follows: TGTGCCAGCAGTCCTCTCAGGGACACTGAAGCTTTCTTT. Its protein is CASSPLRDTEAFF.

The chain is built from TRBV18 and TRBJ1-1, with no clear D. CDR3 length equals 14 residues. Germline V CDR1 and CDR2: KGHSH, LQKENI. With 2 bases removed from V and 6 bases from J, the gap between germline ends came to 13 bases. In DNA, the CDR3 is TGTGCCAGCTCACCAGCTAGCCAAAGCGCTGAAGCTTTCTTT. This translates into CASSPASQSAEAFF.

The rearrangement joins TRBV19 to TRBJ2-1; 9 nucleotides line up with TRBD2. CDR3 length: 16 residues. The germline V gene encodes CDR1 LNHDA and CDR2 SQIVND (reference sequence). The V segment lost 5 bases and the J segment 4 bases; nucleotides outside the gene matches: 9. The CDR3 region is CASSLLAGLGYNEQFF. The CDR3 DNA is TGTGCCAGTAGTCTTCTAGCGGGGCTGGGGTACAATGAGCAGTTCTTC.

The V gene is TRBV28, the J gene TRBJ2-6; D gene unclear. Trimming left V 2 bases short and J 1 base short, with 3 bases between. The germline CDR1 and CDR2 sequences are MDHEN and SYDVKM. CDR3 length: 14 residues. DNA of the CDR3: TGTGCCAGCAGTTTACGGTCTGGGGCCAACGTCCTGACTTTC. It codes for CASSLRSGANVLTF.

This chain connects TRBV19 to TRBJ1-3, with TRBD1 matching 8 bases. There are 14 residues in the CDR3. Germline V gene data show CDR1 as LNHDA and CDR2 as SQIVND (reference sequence). Trimming removed 10 bases from V and 2 bases from J; junction bases left unmatched: 7. The CDR3 here is CAIWTGWPGNTIYF. The CDR3, as DNA: TGTGCCATTTGGACAGGGTGGCCTGGAAACACCATATATTTT.